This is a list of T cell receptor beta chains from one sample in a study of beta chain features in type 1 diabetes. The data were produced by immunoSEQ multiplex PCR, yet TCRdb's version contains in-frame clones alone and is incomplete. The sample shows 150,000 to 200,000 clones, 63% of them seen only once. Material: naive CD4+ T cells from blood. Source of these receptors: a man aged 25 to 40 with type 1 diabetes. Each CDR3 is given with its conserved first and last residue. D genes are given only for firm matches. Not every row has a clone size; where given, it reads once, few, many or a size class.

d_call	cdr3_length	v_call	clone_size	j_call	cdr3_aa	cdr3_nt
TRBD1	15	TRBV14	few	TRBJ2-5	CASSRTGKSRETQYF	TGTGCCAGCAGCCGGACAGGCAAGAGTCGAGAGACCCAGTACTTC
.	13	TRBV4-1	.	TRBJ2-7	CASSHQLDYEQYF	TGCGCCAGCAGCCATCAACTTGACTACGAGCAGTACTTC
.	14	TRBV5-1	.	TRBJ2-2	CASSSATNTGELFF	TGCGCCAGCAGCTCCGCCACGAACACCGGGGAGCTGTTTTTT
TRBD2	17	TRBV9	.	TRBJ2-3	CASSGAGGLWGTDTQYF	TGTGCCAGCAGCGGAGCGGGGGGGCTTTGGGGCACAGATACGCAGTATTTT
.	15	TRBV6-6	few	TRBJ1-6	CATLTGGENNSPLHF	TGTGCCACCCTAACGGGGGGGGAGAATAATTCACCCCTCCACTTT
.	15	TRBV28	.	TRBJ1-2	CASSPFRTEKHGYTF	TGTGCCAGCAGTCCCTTTCGGACCGAGAAGCATGGCTACACCTTC
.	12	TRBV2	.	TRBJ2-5	CASSEIRETQYF	TGTGCCAGCAGTGAGATTAGAGAGACCCAGTACTTC
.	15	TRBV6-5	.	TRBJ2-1	CASSYRTAKGNEQFF	TGTGCCAGCAGTTACCGGACAGCCAAGGGCAATGAGCAGTTCTTC
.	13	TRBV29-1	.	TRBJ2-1	CSVRGGSYNEQFF	TGCAGCGTGAGGGGGGGCTCCTACAATGAGCAGTTCTTC
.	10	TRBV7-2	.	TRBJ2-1	CASSRNEQFF	TGTGCCAGCAGTAGGAATGAGCAGTTCTTC
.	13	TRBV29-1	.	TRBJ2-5	CSVESGPQETQYF	TGCAGCGTTGAGTCGGGCCCGCAAGAGACCCAGTACTTC
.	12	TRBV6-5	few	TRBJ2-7	CASSPSWYEQYF	TGTGCCAGCAGTCCCTCTTGGTACGAGCAGTACTTC
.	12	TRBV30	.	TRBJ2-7	CAWSVLLGEQYF	TGTGCCTGGAGTGTTTTACTGGGCGAGCAGTACTTC
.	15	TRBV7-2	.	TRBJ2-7	CASSLVSRRTYEQYF	TGTGCCAGCAGCTTAGTGAGCAGGCGAACCTACGAGCAGTACTTC
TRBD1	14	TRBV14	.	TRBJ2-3	CASSQGTGSDTQYF	TGTGCCAGCAGCCAGGGGACAGGGTCAGATACGCAGTATTTT
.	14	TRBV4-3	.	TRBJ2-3	CASSQEKYRDTQYF	TGCGCCAGCAGCCAAGAAAAGTACCGGGATACGCAGTATTTT
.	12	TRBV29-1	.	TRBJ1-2	CSGVQGDYGYTF	TGCAGCGGCGTACAGGGAGACTATGGCTACACCTTC